The clone carrying this T cell receptor beta chain was detected once. Sequencing was performed with immunoSEQ multiplex PCR; in TCRdb, only in-frame clones are kept and a portion is missing. The table lists about 85,000 clones, about 94% of them singletons. The data stem from a study of technical replicates of blood from a handful of donors. The CDR3 loop spans 17 amino acids. Trimming at V came to 0 bases and at J to 2 bases, leaving 10 bases not matched to a gene. Germline loops: CDR1 SGHRS, CDR2 YFSETQ. The chain recombines TRBV5-1 with TRBJ2-7; 8 bases align to TRBD1. The receptor was derived from a human donor in good health. Sequencing was carried out using T cells isolated from PBMCs. This CDR3 reads CASSLALQGATTYEQYF. CDR3 DNA: TGCGCCAGCAGCTTGGCCCTTCAGGGGGCGACCACCTACGAGCAGTACTTC.